This entry lists 26 T cell receptor beta chains sequenced from one sample in a study of regulatory T cells in long-lasting Graves disease. Documented time point: persistent/refractory GD, antithyroid drugs over 5 years with positive TRAb. RNA from PBMCs was the source of the TCR library. CDR3-region Arm-PCR and iRepertoire HTBI primers produced the TCR beta libraries. Using its own MiXCR run on the multiplex PCR reads, TCRdb lists one record per CDR3 protein. The sample includes 300,000 to 350,000 distinct CDR3 sequences, about 20% seen only once; the top ten take 25% to 30%. Source: peripheral blood mononuclear cells (PBMCs), taken when the disease was refractory, from a patient treated with antithyroid drugs. The receptor set was obtained from a female donor with Graves disease.

This clonotype has just a few counts. The chain employs TRBV7-6 and TRBJ1-1; D not resolved. The V gene lost 5 bases and the J gene lost 1 base, with 8 bases spanning the gap. The CDR3 runs to 13 residues. Germline assignment: CDR1 SGHVS and CDR2 FNYEAQ. The CDR3 region is CASSIDWNTEAFF. In nucleotides, the CDR3 is TGTGCCAGCAGCATTGACTGGAACACTGAAGCTTTCTTT. Full variable domain (missing parts from reference TRBV7-6 and TRBJ1-1): GAGVSQSPRYKVTKRGQDVALRCDPISGHVSLYWYRQALGQGPEFLTYFNYEAQQDKSGLPNDRFSAERPEGSISTLTIQRTEQRDSAMYRCASSIDWNTEAFFGQGTRLTVV.

This clonotype was detected ten times or more. V usage is TRBV28 and J usage is TRBJ1-2; 7 bases map to TRBD1. J was trimmed by 4 bases and V by 3 bases; bases with no gene match: 2. The CDR3 totals 13 residues. Germline loops: CDR1 MDHEN, CDR2 SYDVKM. DNA of the CDR3: TGTGCCAGCAGTTTCAGGGGGTTCTATGGCTACACCTTC. Protein sequence: CASSFRGFYGYTF.

This clonotype came up many times. The V gene is TRBV28, the J gene TRBJ2-7, with D tentatively TRBD2 (5 bases). Trimming stripped 6 bases from V and 0 bases from J, with 12 bases between. The CDR3 is 14 amino acids. CDR1 MDHEN and CDR2 SYDVKM come from the germline V gene. CDR3 nucleotides: TGTGCCAGCAGCTTCGGAGGCAACTCCTACGAGCAGTACTTC. It specifies CASSFGGNSYEQYF.

A few counts support this clonotype. The J gene is TRBJ2-2, the V gene TRBV28; 8 nucleotides match TRBD2. This CDR3 has 15 residues. CDR1 is MDHEN, CDR2 SYDVKM, per germline. Losses at the gene ends were 7 bases for V and 6 bases for J; bases not matched to a gene: 10. Here the CDR3 reads CASTSPGTRPGELFF. The CDR3 DNA follows: TGTGCCAGCACCTCCCCCGGGACTAGGCCCGGGGAGCTGTTTTTT.

This clonotype was recorded many times. The gene calls are TRBV20-1 and TRBJ1-5; 7 bases match TRBD1. Germline assignment: CDR1 DFQATT and CDR2 SNEGSKA (reference sequence). The ends lost 2 bases at V and 6 bases at J; junction bases unmatched: 4. The CDR3 totals 13 residues. This CDR3 reads CSARLGGFQPQHF. CDR3 DNA sequence: TGCAGTGCTAGATTAGGGGGCTTTCAGCCCCAGCATTTT.

This clonotype was seen only a few times. The chain combines TRBV7-3 with TRBJ1-2, with D unresolved. CDR3 length equals 15 residues. Germline V lookup: CDR1 SGHTA, CDR2 FQGTGA. The V gene lost 5 bases and the J gene lost 5 bases, with 18 bases spanning the gap. The CDR3 nucleotides read TGTGCCAGCAGCCCGGAGGCAGACACAACGTATGGCTACACCTTC. It yields the protein CASSPEADTTYGYTF. Full variable domain (missing parts from reference TRBV7-3 and TRBJ1-2): GAGVSQTPSNKVTEKGKYVELRCDPISGHTALYWYRQSLGQGPEFLIYFQGTGAADDSGLPNDRFFAVRPEGSVSTLKIQRTERGDSAVYLCASSPEADTTYGYTFGSGTRLTVV.

This clonotype was recorded many times. The rearrangement links TRBV5-1 to TRBJ1-2, with D possibly being TRBD1 (5 bases). Germline V CDR1 and CDR2: SGHRS, YFSETQ. CDR3 size: 14 residues. The germline V and J ends were trimmed by 5 bases and 4 bases, with 15 bases remaining between them. CDR3 region: CASRLTAPSYGYTF. CDR3 nucleotides: TGCGCCAGCAGGTTGACAGCCCCATCCTATGGCTACACCTTC.

The chain links TRBV5-4 to TRBJ2-7, with 8 bases lining up with TRBD1. Germline V gene lookup returns CDR1 SGHNT and CDR2 YYREEE (reference sequence). The CDR3 length is 13 residues. Unmatched junction bases numbered 3, after V lost 4 bases and J lost 3 bases. DNA of the CDR3: TGTGCCAGCAGCGGGACAGGAAACTACGAGCAGTACTTC. Translating it yields CASSGTGNYEQYF.

This sequence joins TRBV4-3 and TRBJ1-3; D unresolved. Germline V lookup: CDR1 LGHNA, CDR2 YSLEER. The germline V and J ends were trimmed by 5 bases and 4 bases, with 6 bases remaining between them. The CDR3 spans 12 residues. Here the CDR3 DNA reads TGCGCCAGCAGCGCTATCGGAAACACCATATATTTT. This sequence encodes CASSAIGNTIYF.

This clonotype has just a few counts. J is TRBJ1-2 and V is TRBV20-1, with 9 positions matching TRBD1. The CDR3 length is 13 residues. The ends lost 1 base at V and 7 bases at J; junction bases unmatched: 4. Germline values: CDR1 DFQATT, CDR2 SNEGSKA (reference sequence). The CDR3 reads CSARGDREFGYTF. The CDR3 nucleotides are TGCAGTGCTAGAGGGGACAGGGAGTTTGGCTACACCTTC.

This clonotype showed up many times. The J gene is TRBJ1-5, the V gene TRBV6-6; the D is unclear. The CDR3 is 15 amino acids. The V end was cut by 0 bases, the J end by 4 bases, with 10 bases between. The germline V gene encodes CDR1 MNHNY and CDR2 SVGAGI (reference sequence). The CDR3 protein is CASSYSGSGNQPQHF. The CDR3 nucleotides are TGTGCCAGCAGTTACTCGGGGTCGGGAAATCAGCCCCAGCATTTT.

This clonotype came up a few times. The genes are TRBV19 and TRBJ2-2, with TRBD1 identical over 7 bases. V was pared by 2 bases and J by 8 bases, with 5 bases of the junction left unmatched. The CDR3 spans 14 residues. The germline V gene has CDR1 LNHDA and CDR2 SQIVND (reference sequence). CDR3 DNA sequence: TGTGCCAGTAGTATATCTCGGGGACAGGGGGAGCTGTTTTTT. Translated: CASSISRGQGELFF.

The table lists this clonotype with a few counts. This chain connects TRBV29-1 to TRBJ1-1; possibly TRBD1 for D (6 bases). Germline V gene sequence: CDR1 SQVTM, CDR2 ANQGSEA. V was clipped by 6 bases and J by 4 bases, with 18 bases between them. This CDR3 comprises 14 residues. The CDR3 region is CSVQGTLPGTEAFF. The CDR3 region has the DNA TGCAGCGTCCAGGGGACTCTGCCGGGCACTGAAGCTTTCTTT.

The sample holds many counts of this clonotype. CDR3 bases: TGTGCCACCAGCAGAGATTTCGGGGGGCGCGTCTACGAGCAGTACTTC. This translates into CATSRDFGGRVYEQYF. The chain has TRBV15 and TRBJ2-7; D is possibly TRBD2 (7 bases). Germline V gene lookup returns CDR1 LNHNV and CDR2 YYDKDF (reference sequence). The CDR3 length is 16 residues. Trimming cost V 0 bases and J 3 bases, with 15 bases left between them.

There are many counts of this clonotype. V and J are TRBV11-2 and TRBJ2-2, with 7 bases identical to TRBD2. V lost 5 bases, J lost 6 bases, and 6 bases stayed unmatched. The CDR3 has 14 residues. Looked up from germline, CDR1 is SGHAT and CDR2 is FQNNGV. CDR3 region: CASSPRLAAGELFF. Written as DNA, the CDR3 is TGTGCCAGCAGCCCAAGACTAGCCGCCGGGGAGCTGTTTTTT.

This clonotype was observed at least ten times. The gene calls are TRBV12-3 or TRBV12-4 and TRBJ1-2, with D tentatively TRBD1 (6 bases). Trimming cost V 5 bases and J 5 bases, with 15 bases left between them. The CDR3 is 14 residues long. CDR3 sequence reads: CASSPRSGTYGYTF. For the CDR3, the DNA is TGTGCCAGCAGTCCGCGATCCGGGACATATGGCTACACCTTC.

This clonotype was seen ten or more times. The CDR3 loop is CASSLTGVPETQYF. CDR3 nucleotide sequence: TGTGCCAGCAGTTTGACAGGGGTGCCGGAGACCCAGTACTTC. The rearrangement joins TRBV12-3 or TRBV12-4 to TRBJ2-5; 8 bases agree with TRBD1. The CDR3 consists of 14 residues. The ends lost 3 bases at V and 5 bases at J; junction bases unmatched: 5.

The table lists this clonotype with a count of one. A read error is possible here, since a much larger clone lies one base away. The V gene is TRBV7-3, the J gene TRBJ2-7, with D unclear. Trimming took 1 base from V and 6 from J, leaving 10 bases between them. Looked up from germline, CDR1 is SGHTA and CDR2 is FQGTGA. The CDR3 totals 13 residues. CDR3 sequence: CASSLKPASEQYF. Written as DNA, the CDR3 is TGTGCCAGCAGCTTAAAGCCAGCGAGCGAGCAGTACTTC. Full variable domain (rest looked up from reference TRBV7-3 and TRBJ2-7): GAGVSQTPSNKVTEKGKYVELRCDPISGHTALYWYRQSLGQGPEFLIYFQGTGAADDSGLPNDRFFAVRPEGSVSTLKIQRTERGDSAVYLCASSLKPASEQYFGPGTRLTVT.

This clonotype was observed a handful of times. The rearrangement links TRBV10-3 to TRBJ2-2, with TRBD2 matching over 9 bases. Trimming cost V 6 bases and J 2 bases; bases outside gene matches: 7. The CDR3 runs to 16 residues. Germline V lookup: CDR1 ENHRY, CDR2 SYGVKD. The chain's CDR3 is CAIRTPAGGNTGELFF. The CDR3 region has the DNA TGTGCCATCAGAACCCCAGCGGGGGGAAACACCGGGGAGCTGTTTTTT.

This clonotype was seen only a few times. The chain uses TRBV7-9 and TRBJ1-2, with 7 bases lining up with TRBD1. CDR1 and CDR2 from the germline V gene are SEHNR and FQNEAQ (reference sequence). The CDR3 sequence is 17 residues long. V was pared by 5 bases and J by 6 bases, with 18 bases of the junction left unmatched. The CDR3 DNA reads as TGTGCCAGCAGCCTGTGGGCCCTAGACAGGGCTTTTGATGGCTACACCTTC. As protein: CASSLWALDRAFDGYTF.

The rearrangement joins TRBV13 to TRBJ2-5; 8 bases are a match to TRBD1. This CDR3 has 16 residues. J gave up 5 bases and V 5 bases, and 13 bases lay outside the gene matches. Per germline, CDR1 PRHDT and CDR2 FYEKMQ (reference sequence). The CDR3 DNA sequence: TGTGCCAGCAGCAAAGACAGGGGCAGTGGGTTGGAGACCCAGTACTTC. This codes for CASSKDRGSGLETQYF.

There are many counts of this clonotype. The gene calls are TRBV12-3 or TRBV12-4 and TRBJ2-7; 8 bases are a match to TRBD2. This CDR3 contains 17 residues. V shed 1 base and J 0 bases; nucleotides not matched to a gene: 8. The CDR3 DNA reads as TGTGCCAGCAGTTTAGGGGAGAGGACTAGCAACTCCTACGAGCAGTACTTC. It encodes CASSLGERTSNSYEQYF.

This clonotype was observed many times. The chain combines TRBV18 with TRBJ1-5; TRBD1 matches 10 bases. The CDR3 spans 15 residues. Trimming cost V 3 bases and J 1 base; bases outside gene matches: 0. CDR1 is KGHSH, CDR2 LQKENI, per germline. This chain's CDR3 is CASSPGQGSNQPQHF. The CDR3 region has the DNA TGTGCCAGCTCACCGGGACAGGGGAGCAATCAGCCCCAGCATTTT. The full variable domain, in which reference TRBV18 and TRBJ1-5 provide the parts outside the CDR3, is NAGVMQNPRHLVRRRGQEARLRCSPMKGHSHVYWYRQLPEEGLKFMVYLQKENIIDESGMPKERFSAEFPKEGPSILRIQQVVRGDSAAYFCASSPGQGSNQPQHFGDGTRLSIL.

The CDR3 DNA is TGTGCCAGCATGGGACAGGCGCCACCCGGGGAGCTGTTTTTT. It codes for CASMGQAPPGELFF. The chain recombines TRBV2 with TRBJ2-2, with TRBD1 matching over 8 bases. The junction had 7 bases not matched to a gene; V was cut back by 7 bases and J by 6 bases. The CDR3 is 14 amino acids. Germline-derived CDR1 and CDR2 are SNHLY and FYNNEI.

This clonotype was observed many times. The chain carries TRBV6-1 and TRBJ2-5; D unclear. The CDR3 loop spans 13 amino acids. CDR1 and CDR2 from the germline V gene are MNHNS and SASEGT. Trimming left V 6 bases short and J 4 bases short, with 12 bases between. Here the CDR3 DNA reads TGTGCCAGCAGAATACAAGGGCGAGAGACCCAGTACTTC. Residues: CASRIQGRETQYF.

This clonotype was detected many times. The chain uses TRBV6-1 and TRBJ2-7; 9 bases fit TRBD1. Germline CDR1 and CDR2: MNHNS and SASEGT. V shed 6 bases, J shed 3 bases, and the junction held 12 bases outside the gene matches. The CDR3 is 16 residues long. The CDR3 reads CASRRYRDRAIYEQYF. The CDR3 coding sequence is TGTGCCAGCAGAAGATACCGGGACAGGGCCATCTACGAGCAGTACTTC.